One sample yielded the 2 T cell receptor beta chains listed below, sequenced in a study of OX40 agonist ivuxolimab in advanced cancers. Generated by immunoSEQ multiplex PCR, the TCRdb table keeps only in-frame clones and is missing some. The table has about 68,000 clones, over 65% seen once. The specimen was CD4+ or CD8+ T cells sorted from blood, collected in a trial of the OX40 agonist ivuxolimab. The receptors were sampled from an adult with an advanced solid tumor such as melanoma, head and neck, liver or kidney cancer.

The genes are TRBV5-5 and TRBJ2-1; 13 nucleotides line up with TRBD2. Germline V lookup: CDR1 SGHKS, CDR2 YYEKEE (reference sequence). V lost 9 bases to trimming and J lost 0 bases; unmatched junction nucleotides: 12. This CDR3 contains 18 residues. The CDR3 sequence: CATVPGLAGEGSYNEQFF. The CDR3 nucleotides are TGTGCCACCGTCCCCGGACTAGCGGGGGAGGGCTCCTACAATGAGCAGTTCTTC.

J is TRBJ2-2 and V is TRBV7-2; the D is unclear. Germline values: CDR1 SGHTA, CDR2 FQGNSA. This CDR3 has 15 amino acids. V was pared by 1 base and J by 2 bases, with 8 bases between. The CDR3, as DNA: TGTGCCAGCAGCTTAGTTGGCGGTAACACCGGGGAGCTGTTTTTT. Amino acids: CASSLVGGNTGELFF.